The clone carrying this T cell receptor (beta chain) was picked up one time. From germline, CDR1 is WSHSY and CDR2 SAAADI. The V and J ends lost 6 bases and 2 bases, in that order; junction bases with no gene match: 5. There are 15 residues in the CDR3. These data are taken from a study of technical replicates of blood from a handful of donors. The table came from immunoSEQ multiplex PCR; TCRdb's copy has only in-frame clones and leaves some out. The table records 58,000 or so clones, around 88% of them present only once. The rearrangement uses TRBV10-2 and TRBJ2-3; 10 bases align to TRBD2. The sample consisted of PBMCs. This receptor was obtained from a human donor in good health. Some clones in this sample may be carry-over from other donors' samples. The CDR3 protein is CASRMTSGPTDTQYF. In DNA form, the CDR3 reads TGCGCCAGCAGGATGACTAGCGGGCCCACAGATACGCAGTATTTT.